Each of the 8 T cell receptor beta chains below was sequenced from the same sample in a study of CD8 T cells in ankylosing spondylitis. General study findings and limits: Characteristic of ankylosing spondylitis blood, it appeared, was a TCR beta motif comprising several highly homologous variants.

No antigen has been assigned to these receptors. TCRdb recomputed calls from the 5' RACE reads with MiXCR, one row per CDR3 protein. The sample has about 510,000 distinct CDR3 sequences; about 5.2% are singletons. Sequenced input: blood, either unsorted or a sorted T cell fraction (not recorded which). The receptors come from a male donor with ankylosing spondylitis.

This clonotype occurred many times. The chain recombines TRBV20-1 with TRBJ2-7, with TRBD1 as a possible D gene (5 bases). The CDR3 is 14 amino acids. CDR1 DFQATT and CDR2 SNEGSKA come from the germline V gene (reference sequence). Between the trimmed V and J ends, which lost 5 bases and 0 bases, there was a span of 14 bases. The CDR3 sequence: CSADRQRNSYEQYF. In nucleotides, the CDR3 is TGCAGTGCTGATCGACAGAGAAACTCCTACGAGCAGTACTTC.

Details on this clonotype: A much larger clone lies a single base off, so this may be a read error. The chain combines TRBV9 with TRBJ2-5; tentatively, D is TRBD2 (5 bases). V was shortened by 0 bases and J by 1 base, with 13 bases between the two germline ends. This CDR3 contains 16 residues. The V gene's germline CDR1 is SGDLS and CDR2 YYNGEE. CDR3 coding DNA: TGTGCCAGCAGCGTAGGACGGGGATTTGCCCAAGAGACCCAGTACTTC. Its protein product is CASSVGRGFAQETQYF.

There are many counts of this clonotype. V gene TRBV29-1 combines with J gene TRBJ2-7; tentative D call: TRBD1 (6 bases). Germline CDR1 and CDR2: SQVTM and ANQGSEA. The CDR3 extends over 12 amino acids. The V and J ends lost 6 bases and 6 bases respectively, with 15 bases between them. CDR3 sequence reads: CSVGGQKIEQYF. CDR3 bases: TGCAGCGTCGGTGGACAGAAAATCGAGCAGTACTTC.

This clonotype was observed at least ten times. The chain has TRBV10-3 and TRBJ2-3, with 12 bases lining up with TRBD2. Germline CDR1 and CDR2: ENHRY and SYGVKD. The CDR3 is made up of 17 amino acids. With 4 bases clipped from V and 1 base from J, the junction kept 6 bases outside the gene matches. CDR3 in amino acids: CAISVRTSGGRTDTQYF. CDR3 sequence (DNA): TGTGCCATCAGTGTGCGCACTAGCGGGGGGCGCACAGATACGCAGTATTTT.

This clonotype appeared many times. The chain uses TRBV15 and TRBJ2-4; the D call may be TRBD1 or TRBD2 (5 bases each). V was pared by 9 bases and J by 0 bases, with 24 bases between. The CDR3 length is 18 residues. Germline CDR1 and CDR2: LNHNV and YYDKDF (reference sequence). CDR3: CATGDPREYAKAKNIQYF. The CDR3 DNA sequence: TGTGCCACGGGGGACCCGAGAGAATATGCCAAAGCCAAAAACATTCAGTACTTC.

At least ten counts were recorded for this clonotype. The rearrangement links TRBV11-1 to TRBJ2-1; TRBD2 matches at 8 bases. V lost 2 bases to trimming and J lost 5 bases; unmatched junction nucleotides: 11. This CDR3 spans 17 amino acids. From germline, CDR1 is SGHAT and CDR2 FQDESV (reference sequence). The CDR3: CASSLMTSEGVDNEQFF. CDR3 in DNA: TGTGCCAGCAGCTTAATGACTAGCGAGGGGGTGGACAATGAGCAGTTCTTC.

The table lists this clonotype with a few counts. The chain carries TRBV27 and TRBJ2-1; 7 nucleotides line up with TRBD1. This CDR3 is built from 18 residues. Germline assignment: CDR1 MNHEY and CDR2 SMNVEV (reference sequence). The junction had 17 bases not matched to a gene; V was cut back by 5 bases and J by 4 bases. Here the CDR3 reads CASSKSNFLYRGYNEQFF. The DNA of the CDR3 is TGTGCCAGCAGTAAATCCAATTTTCTTTACAGGGGTTACAATGAGCAGTTCTTC.

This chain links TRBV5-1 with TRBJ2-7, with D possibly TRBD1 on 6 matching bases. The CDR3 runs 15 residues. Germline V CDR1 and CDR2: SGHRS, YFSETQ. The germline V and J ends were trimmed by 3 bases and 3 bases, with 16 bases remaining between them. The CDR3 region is CASSSQTGRVYEQYF. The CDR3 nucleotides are TGCGCCAGCAGCTCGCAGACAGGCCGGGTCTACGAGCAGTACTTC.